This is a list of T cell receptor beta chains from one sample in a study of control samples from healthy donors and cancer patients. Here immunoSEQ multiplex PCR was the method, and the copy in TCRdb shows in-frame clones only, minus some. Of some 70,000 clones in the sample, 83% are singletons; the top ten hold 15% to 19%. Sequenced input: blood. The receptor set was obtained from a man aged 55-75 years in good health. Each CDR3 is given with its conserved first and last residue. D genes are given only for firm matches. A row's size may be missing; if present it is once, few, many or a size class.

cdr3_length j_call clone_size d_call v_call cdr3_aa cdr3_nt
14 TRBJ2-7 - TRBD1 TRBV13 CASSLRQGAYEQYF TGTGCCAGCAGCTTAAGACAGGGGGCCTACGAGCAGTACTTC
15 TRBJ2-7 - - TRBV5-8 CASSLWGTRTYEQYF TGTGCCAGCAGCTTGTGGGGTACTCGCACCTACGAGCAGTACTTC
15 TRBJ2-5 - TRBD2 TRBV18 CASSPTSGSEKTQYF TGTGCCAGCTCACCGACTAGCGGGAGCGAAAAGACCCAGTACTTC
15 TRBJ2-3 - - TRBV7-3 CASSYYQRYTDTQYF TGTGCCAGCAGCTATTATCAGCGGTACACAGATACGCAGTATTTT
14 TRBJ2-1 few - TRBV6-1 CASSESLAGNEQFF TGTGCCAGCAGTGAATCACTAGCCGGCAATGAGCAGTTCTTC
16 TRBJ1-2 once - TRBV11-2 CASSSRGGASNYGYTF TGTGCCAGCAGTTCGCGTGGGGGGGCATCTAACTATGGCTACACCTTC
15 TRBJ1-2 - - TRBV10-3 CAISEGSHLNYGYTF TGTGCCATCAGTGAGGGATCTCACCTCAATTATGGCTACACCTTC
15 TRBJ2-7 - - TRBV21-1 CASSDPGQRTYEQYF TGTGCCAGCAGCGATCCGGGACAGAGAACCTACGAGCAGTACTTC
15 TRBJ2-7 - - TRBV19 CASSMWGGPSYEQYF TGTGCCAGTAGTATGTGGGGGGGGCCATCCTACGAGCAGTACTTC
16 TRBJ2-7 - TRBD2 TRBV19 CASSHPGTSAPYEQYF TGTGCCAGTAGCCATCCCGGGACTAGCGCACCCTACGAGCAGTACTTC
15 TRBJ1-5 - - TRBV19 CASSIGQGIDQPQHF TGTGCCAGTAGTATAGGGCAGGGTATCGATCAGCCCCAGCATTTT
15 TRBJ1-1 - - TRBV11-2 CASSLSDSLNTEAFF TGTGCCAGCAGCCTCTCGGACAGCCTGAACACTGAAGCTTTCTTT
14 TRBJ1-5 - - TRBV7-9 CASSSTVSNQPQHF TGTGCCAGCAGCTCGACAGTTAGCAATCAGCCCCAGCATTTT
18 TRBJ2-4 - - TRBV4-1 CASSQERAYITGENIQYF TGCGCCAGCAGCCAAGAAAGGGCCTATATTACTGGGGAGAACATTCAGTACTTC
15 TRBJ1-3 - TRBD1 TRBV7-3 CASSSTGARGNTIYF TGTGCCAGCAGCTCCACAGGGGCGCGTGGAAACACCATATATTTT
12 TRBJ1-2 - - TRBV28 CASSLAKNDYTF TGTGCCAGCAGTTTAGCCAAGAACGACTACACCTTC
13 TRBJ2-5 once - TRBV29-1 CSGRDSGGETQYF TGCAGCGGTCGGGACTCTGGTGGGGAGACCCAGTACTTC
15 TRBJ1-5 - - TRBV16 CASSQLRSGNQPQHF TGTGCCAGCAGCCAATTAAGGTCGGGCAATCAGCCCCAGCATTTT
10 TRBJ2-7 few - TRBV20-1 CSAMSYEQYF TGCAGTGCTATGTCCTACGAGCAGTACTTC
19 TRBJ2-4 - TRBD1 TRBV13 CASSLWTGNWARTKNIQYF TGTGCCAGCAGCCTATGGACAGGGAATTGGGCACGAACCAAAAACATTCAGTACTTC
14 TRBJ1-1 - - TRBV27 CASSLARGNTEAFF TGTGCCAGCAGTTTGGCCAGGGGGAACACTGAAGCTTTCTTT
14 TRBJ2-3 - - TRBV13 CASSLGFPTDTQYF TGTGCCAGCAGCTTGGGCTTCCCCACAGATACGCAGTATTTT
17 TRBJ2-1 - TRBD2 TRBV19 CASSTGLAGLVHGEQFF TGTGCCAGTAGTACGGGACTAGCGGGACTGGTTCATGGTGAGCAGTTCTTC
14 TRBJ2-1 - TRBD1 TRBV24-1 CATSGQGITNEQFF TGTGCCACCAGTGGACAGGGGATTACCAATGAGCAGTTCTTC
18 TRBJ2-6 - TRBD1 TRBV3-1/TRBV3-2 CASSATGALSSGANVLTF TGTGCCAGCAGCGCAACAGGGGCCCTTTCCTCTGGGGCCAACGTCCTGACTTTC
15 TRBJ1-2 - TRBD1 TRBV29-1 CSVATGTGGGYGYTF TGCAGCGTTGCGACCGGGACAGGGGGAGGATACGGCTACACCTTC
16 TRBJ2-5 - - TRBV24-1 CATSDPGRGALETQYF TGTGCCACCAGTGACCCCGGACGGGGGGCTTTGGAGACCCAGTACTTC
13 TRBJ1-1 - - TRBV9 CASSTEPGREAFF TGTGCCAGCAGCACGGAACCGGGACGTGAAGCTTTCTTT